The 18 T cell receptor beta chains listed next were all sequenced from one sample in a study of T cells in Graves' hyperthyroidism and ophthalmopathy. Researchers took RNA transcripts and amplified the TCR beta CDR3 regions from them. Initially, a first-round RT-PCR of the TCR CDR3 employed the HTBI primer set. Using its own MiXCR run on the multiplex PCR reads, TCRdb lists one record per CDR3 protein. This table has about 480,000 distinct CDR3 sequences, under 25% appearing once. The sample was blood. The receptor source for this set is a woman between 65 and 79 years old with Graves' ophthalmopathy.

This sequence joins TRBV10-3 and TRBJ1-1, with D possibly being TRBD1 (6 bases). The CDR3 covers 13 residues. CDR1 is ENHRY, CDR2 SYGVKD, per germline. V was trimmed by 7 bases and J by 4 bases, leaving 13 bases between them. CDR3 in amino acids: CAITLGGSTEAFF. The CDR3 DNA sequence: TGTGCCATCACCTTGGGGGGCTCCACTGAAGCTTTCTTT.

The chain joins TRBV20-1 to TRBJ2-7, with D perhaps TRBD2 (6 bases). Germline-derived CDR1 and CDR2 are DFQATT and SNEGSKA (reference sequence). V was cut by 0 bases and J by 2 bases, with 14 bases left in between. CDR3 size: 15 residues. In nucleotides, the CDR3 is TGCAGTGCTAGAGATATCGGGGGAAACCCCTACGAGCAGTACTTC. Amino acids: CSARDIGGNPYEQYF.

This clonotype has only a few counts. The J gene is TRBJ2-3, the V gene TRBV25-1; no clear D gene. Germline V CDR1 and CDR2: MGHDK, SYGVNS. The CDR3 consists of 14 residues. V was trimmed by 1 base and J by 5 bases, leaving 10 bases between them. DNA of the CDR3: TGTGCCAGCAGTGAATTGGGTCGCGGAGATACGCAGTATTTT. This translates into CASSELGRGDTQYF. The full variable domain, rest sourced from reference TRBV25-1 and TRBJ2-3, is EADIYQTPRYLVIGTGKKITLECSQTMGHDKMYWYQQDPGMELHLIHYSYGVNSTEKGDLSSESTVSRIRTEHFPLTLESARPSHTSQYLCASSELGRGDTQYFGPGTRLTVL.

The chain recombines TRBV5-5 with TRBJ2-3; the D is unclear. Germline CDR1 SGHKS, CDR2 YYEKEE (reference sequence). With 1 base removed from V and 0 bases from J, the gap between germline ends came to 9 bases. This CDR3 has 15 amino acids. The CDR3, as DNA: TGTGCCAGCAGCTTGCTCGCGTTTAGCACAGATACGCAGTATTTT. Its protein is CASSLLAFSTDTQYF.

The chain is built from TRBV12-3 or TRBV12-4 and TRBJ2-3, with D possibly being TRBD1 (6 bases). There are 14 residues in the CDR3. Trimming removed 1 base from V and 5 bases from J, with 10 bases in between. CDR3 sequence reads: CASSLDRAKDTQYF. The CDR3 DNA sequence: TGTGCCAGCAGTTTAGACAGGGCCAAAGATACGCAGTATTTT.

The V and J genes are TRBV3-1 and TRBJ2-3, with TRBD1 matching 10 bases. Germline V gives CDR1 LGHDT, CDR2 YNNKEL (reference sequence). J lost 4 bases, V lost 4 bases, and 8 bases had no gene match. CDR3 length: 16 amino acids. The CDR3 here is CASSLLGQGVADTQYF. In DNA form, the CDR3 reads TGTGCCAGCAGCCTCCTCGGACAGGGGGTGGCAGATACGCAGTATTTT.

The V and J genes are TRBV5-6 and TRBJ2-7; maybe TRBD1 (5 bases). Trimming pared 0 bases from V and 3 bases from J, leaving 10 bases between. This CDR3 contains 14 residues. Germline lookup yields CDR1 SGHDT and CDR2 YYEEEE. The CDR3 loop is CASSLAGIHYEQYF. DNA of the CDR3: TGTGCCAGCAGCTTGGCAGGGATCCACTACGAGCAGTACTTC. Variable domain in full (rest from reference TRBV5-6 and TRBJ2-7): DAGVTQSPTHLIKTRGQQVTLRCSPKSGHDTVSWYQQALGQGPQFIFQYYEEEERQRGNFPDRFSGHQFPNYSSELNVNALLLGDSALYLCASSLAGIHYEQYFGPGTRLTVT.

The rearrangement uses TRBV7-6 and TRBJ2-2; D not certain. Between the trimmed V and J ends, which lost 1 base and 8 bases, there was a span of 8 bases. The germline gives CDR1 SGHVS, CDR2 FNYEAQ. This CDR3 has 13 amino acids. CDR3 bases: TGTGCCAGCAGCTTAGTGGTAGTGGGGGAGCTGTTTTTT. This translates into CASSLVVVGELFF.

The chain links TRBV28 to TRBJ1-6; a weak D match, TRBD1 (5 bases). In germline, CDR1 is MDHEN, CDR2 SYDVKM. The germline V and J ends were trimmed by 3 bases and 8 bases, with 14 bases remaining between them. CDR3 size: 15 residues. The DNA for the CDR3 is TGTGCCAGCAGTTTGGAGGGACCACCTCATTCACCCCTCCACTTT. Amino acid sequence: CASSLEGPPHSPLHF.

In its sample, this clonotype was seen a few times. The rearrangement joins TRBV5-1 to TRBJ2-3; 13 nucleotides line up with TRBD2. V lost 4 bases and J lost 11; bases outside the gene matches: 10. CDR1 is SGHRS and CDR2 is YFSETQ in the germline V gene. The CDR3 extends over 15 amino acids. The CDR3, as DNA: TGCGCCAGCAGCGAAGCGGGACTAGCGGGAAGGGAGCAGTATTTT. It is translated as CASSEAGLAGREQYF.

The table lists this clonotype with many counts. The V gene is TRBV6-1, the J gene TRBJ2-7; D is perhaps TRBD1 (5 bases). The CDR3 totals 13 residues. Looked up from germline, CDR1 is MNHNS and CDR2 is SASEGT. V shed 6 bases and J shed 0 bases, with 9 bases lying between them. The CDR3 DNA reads TGTGCCAGCAGGATGACAGCCTCCTACGAGCAGTACTTC. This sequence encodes CASRMTASYEQYF.

The CDR3 nucleotides are TGTGCTTCACAGAATACTGCGGGAGAAACCTACGAGCAGTACTTC. Translation gives CASQNTAGETYEQYF. This chain links TRBV7-9 with TRBJ2-7, with TRBD2 identical over 7 bases. This CDR3 is built from 15 residues. CDR1 is SEHNR, CDR2 FQNEAQ, per germline (reference sequence).

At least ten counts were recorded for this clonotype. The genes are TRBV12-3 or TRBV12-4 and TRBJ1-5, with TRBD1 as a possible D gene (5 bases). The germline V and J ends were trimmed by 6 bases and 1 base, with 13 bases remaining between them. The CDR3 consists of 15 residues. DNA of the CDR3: TGTGCCAGCAGGTCTGGGGGATACAGCAATCAGCCCCAGCATTTT. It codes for CASRSGGYSNQPQHF.

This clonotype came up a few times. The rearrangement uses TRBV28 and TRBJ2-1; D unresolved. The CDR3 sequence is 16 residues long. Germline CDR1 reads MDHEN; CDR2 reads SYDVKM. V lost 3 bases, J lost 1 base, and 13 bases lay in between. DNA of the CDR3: TGTGCCAGCAGTTTGGGCGGTTTTCTTTCCTACAATGAGCAGTTCTTC. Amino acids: CASSLGGFLSYNEQFF.

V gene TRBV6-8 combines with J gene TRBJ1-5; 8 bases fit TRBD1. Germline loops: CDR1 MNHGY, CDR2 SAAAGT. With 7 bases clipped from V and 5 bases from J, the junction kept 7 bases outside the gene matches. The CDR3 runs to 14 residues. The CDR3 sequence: CASMLTGDDQPQHF. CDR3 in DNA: TGTGCCAGCATGCTGACAGGGGATGATCAGCCCCAGCATTTT.

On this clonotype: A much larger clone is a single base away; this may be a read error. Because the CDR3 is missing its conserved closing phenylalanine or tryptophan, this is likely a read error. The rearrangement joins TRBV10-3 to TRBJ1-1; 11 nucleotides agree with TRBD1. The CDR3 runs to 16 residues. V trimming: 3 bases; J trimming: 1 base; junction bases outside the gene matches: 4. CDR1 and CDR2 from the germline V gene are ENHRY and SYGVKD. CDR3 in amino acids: CAISDRTGGANTEAFL. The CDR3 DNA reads TGTGCCATCAGTGACAGGACAGGGGGCGCGAACACTGAAGCTTTCCTT.

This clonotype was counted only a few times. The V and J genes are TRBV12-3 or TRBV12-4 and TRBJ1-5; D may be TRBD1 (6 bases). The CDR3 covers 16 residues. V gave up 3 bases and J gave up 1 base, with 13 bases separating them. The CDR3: CASSFPARGSNQPQHF. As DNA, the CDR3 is TGTGCCAGCAGTTTTCCCGCCAGGGGAAGCAATCAGCCCCAGCATTTT.

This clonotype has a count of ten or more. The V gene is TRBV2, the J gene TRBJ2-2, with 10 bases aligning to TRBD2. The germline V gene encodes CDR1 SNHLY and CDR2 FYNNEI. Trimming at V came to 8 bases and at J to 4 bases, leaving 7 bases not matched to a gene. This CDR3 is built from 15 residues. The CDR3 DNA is TGTGCCAGCGGCGGGCTAGCGGGAGCCACCGGGGAGCTGTTTTTT. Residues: CASGGLAGATGELFF.